This TCR beta chain was captured in a study of vaccination and CD4 T cells after COVID-19. The treatment was: approximately 9-day PBMC culture with coronavirus spike peptide pools or control peptides (ViraFEST assay). TCRs were sequenced by ViraFEST after antigen-specific T cells had been expanded with peptide pools. Turning to this clonotype: Its target is not known.

Germline V gene sequence: CDR1 MNHNS, CDR2 SASEGT. The germline V and J ends were trimmed by 8 bases and 3 bases, with 11 bases remaining between them. This CDR3 spans 12 amino acids. The Oncomine TCR Beta short-read assay sequenced DNA from cultured CD4+ T cells. TCRdb independently ran MiXCR on the PCR reads; one entry per CDR3 protein. Of some 18,000 distinct CDR3 sequences in the sample, approximately 60% are singletons; the top ten hold less than 9.5%. The rearrangement joins TRBV6-1 to TRBJ2-7; D is unresolved. The sample consisted of CD4+ T cells from blood, cultured in vitro. The clonotype was recovered from a human donor who had recovered from COVID-19. The CDR3 reads CASWAELYEQYF. The CDR3 nucleotides are TGTGCCAGCTGGGCGGAGCTCTACGAGCAGTACTTC.